This T cell receptor beta chain was identified in a study of blood T cell repertoires in COVID-19. Study at large: Italy, Spain and the United States were the sources of the convalescent and acute COVID-19 samples. The cDNA or gDNA used as material had been derived from T cells, B-cell-depleted T cells, or PBMCs.

The authors' processing: Reference gene primers were amplified, and this amplification served to estimate nucleated cell counts. Clones were sequenced by immunoSEQ multiplex PCR, and TCRdb holds only the in-frame ones, with some missing. Clonal size and the V and J genes are those of that table, whereas D and trimming came from the DNA. The top ten hold more than 0.75% of the sample, which has 250,000 to 350,000 clones, around 89% seen once. CDR1 and CDR2 (germline): LGHDT, YNNKEL (reference sequence). The CDR3 runs to 15 residues. The J segment lost 5 bases and the V segment lost 1 base, leaving 4 bases of the junction unmatched.

The chain recombines TRBV3-1 (or the pseudogene TRBV3-2) with TRBJ1-5, with 8 nucleotides matching TRBD1. This receptor was identified in a man between 25 and 39 years old with acute or convalescent COVID-19. The sequenced sample consisted of peripheral blood. The CDR3 spells CASSQGTGTYQPQHF. CDR3 sequence (DNA): TGTGCCAGCAGCCAAGGGACAGGGACCTATCAGCCCCAGCATTTT.